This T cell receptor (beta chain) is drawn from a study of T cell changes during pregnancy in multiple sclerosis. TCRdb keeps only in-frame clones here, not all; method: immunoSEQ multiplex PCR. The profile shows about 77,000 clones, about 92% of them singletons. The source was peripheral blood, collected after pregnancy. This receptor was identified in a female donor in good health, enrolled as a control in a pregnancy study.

CDR3 DNA sequence: TGTGCCAGTAGTATCCGGACCACAGGCGGTCAGCCCCAGCATTTT. This encodes CASSIRTTGGQPQHF. The J gene is TRBJ1-5, the V gene TRBV19; D is perhaps TRBD1 (5 bases). The CDR3 is 15 amino acids. Trimming removed 3 bases from V and 6 bases from J, with 15 bases in between. Germline loops: CDR1 LNHDA, CDR2 SQIVND (reference sequence). The full variable domain, in which reference TRBV19 and TRBJ1-5 provide the parts outside the CDR3, is DGGITQSPKYLFRKEGQNVTLSCEQNLNHDAMYWYRQDPGQGLRLIYYSQIVNDFQKGDIAEGYSVSREKKESFPLTVTSAQKNPTAFYLCASSIRTTGGQPQHFGDGTRLSIL.